The 6 T cell receptor beta chains below all came from one sample that was sequenced in a study of blood T cell repertoires in COVID-19. Sequenced by immunoSEQ multiplex PCR; TCRdb stores in-frame clones only, minus some. The sample includes more than 15,000 clones, around nine tenths of them seen just once. Material for sequencing was peripheral blood. Source of these receptors: a man aged 35 to 55 with active COVID-19.

This chain uses TRBV5-1 with TRBJ2-3; D is ambiguous. Germline-derived CDR1 and CDR2 are SGHRS and YFSETQ. The CDR3 extends over 13 amino acids. The V end was cut by 7 bases, the J end by 6 bases, with 15 bases between. CDR3 region: CASSLGRADTQYF. Here the CDR3 DNA reads TGCGCCAGCTCTCTTGGCCGTGCCGATACGCAGTATTTT.

The V and J genes are TRBV11-2 and TRBJ1-1; D might be TRBD1 (5 bases). Per germline, CDR1 SGHAT and CDR2 FQNNGV. Trimming shortened V by 3 bases and J by 5 bases, and 10 bases separated the two germline ends. The CDR3 covers 13 residues. CDR3 nucleotides: TGTGCCAGCAGCTTCGGAGGGGTGACTGAAGCTTTCTTT. Translation: CASSFGGVTEAFF.

The J gene is TRBJ2-7, the V gene TRBV11-2, with 7 bases fitting TRBD2. The CDR3 is made up of 16 amino acids. Losses at the gene ends were 4 bases for V and 6 bases for J; bases not matched to a gene: 15. Germline V gene lookup returns CDR1 SGHAT and CDR2 FQNNGV. The CDR3 loop is CASSSYGGRALREQYF. CDR3 nucleotide sequence: TGTGCCAGCAGCTCGTATGGGGGGAGGGCCTTACGCGAGCAGTACTTC.

The chain combines TRBV4-3 with TRBJ1-6; 7 bases match TRBD1. CDR1 is LGHNA, CDR2 YSLEER, per germline. This CDR3 has 16 residues. The V segment lost 4 bases and the J segment 4 bases; nucleotides outside the gene matches: 7. CDR3 protein: CASSPRQGNYNSPLHF. Here the CDR3 DNA reads TGCGCCAGCAGCCCCCGACAGGGAAATTATAATTCACCCCTCCACTTT.

V is TRBV4-3 and J is TRBJ1-1; 9 bases align to TRBD1. With 5 bases clipped from V and 8 bases from J, the junction kept 3 bases outside the gene matches. Germline V gene sequence: CDR1 LGHNA, CDR2 YSLEER. The length of the CDR3 is 12 residues. CDR3 region: CASSRTGVEAFF. In DNA, the CDR3 is TGCGCCAGCAGCAGGACAGGGGTAGAAGCTTTCTTT.

This chain connects TRBV7-2 to TRBJ2-1, with TRBD2 identical over 7 bases. This CDR3 is built from 15 residues. Trimming at V came to 1 base and at J to 3 bases, leaving 3 bases not matched to a gene. CDR1 is SGHTA, CDR2 FQGNSA, per germline. The chain's CDR3 is CASSLVGGYYNEQFF. Written as DNA, the CDR3 is TGTGCCAGCAGCTTAGTCGGGGGGTACTACAATGAGCAGTTCTTC.